This TCR beta chain was profiled in a study of blood T cells in healthy people across ages. Study-level background: Roughly one uniquely barcoded beta molecule per two T cells was captured.

The CDR3 is 14 residues long. V was pared by 1 base and J by 8 bases, with 12 bases between. The germline V gene encodes CDR1 SGHVS and CDR2 FQNEAQ. The authors ran a second PCR of roughly 7 to 11 cycles using a sample-barcoded 5' primer and a J-beta primer mix. TCRdb reanalysed the 5' RACE reads using MiXCR and keeps one entry per CDR3 protein. The sample has some 1.8 million distinct CDR3 sequences, about two fifths seen once. This chain links TRBV7-8 with TRBJ2-1, with a tentative D call TRBD1 (6 bases). The receptor was derived from a human donor in good health. Sequencing was carried out using blood. This CDR3 is CASSLEGVAYEQFF. For the CDR3, the DNA is TGTGCCAGCAGCTTAGAGGGGGTGGCGTATGAGCAGTTCTTC.